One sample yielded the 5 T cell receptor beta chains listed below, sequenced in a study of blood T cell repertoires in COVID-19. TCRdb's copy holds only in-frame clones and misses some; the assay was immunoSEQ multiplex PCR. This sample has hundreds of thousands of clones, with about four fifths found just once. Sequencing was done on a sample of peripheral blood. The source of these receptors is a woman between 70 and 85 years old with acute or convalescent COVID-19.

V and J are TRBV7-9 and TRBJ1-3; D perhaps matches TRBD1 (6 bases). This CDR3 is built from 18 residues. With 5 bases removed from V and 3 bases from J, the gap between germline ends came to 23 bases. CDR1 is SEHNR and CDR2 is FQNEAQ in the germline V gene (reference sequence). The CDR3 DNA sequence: TGTGCCAGCAGCCCTAGTAACCAGGGGCGAATAGTTGGAAACACCATATATTTT. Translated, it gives CASSPSNQGRIVGNTIYF. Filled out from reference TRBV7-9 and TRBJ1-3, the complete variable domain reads DTGVSQNPRHKITKRGQNVTFRCDPISEHNRLYWYRQTLGQGPEFLTYFQNEAQLEKSRLLSDRFSAERPKGSFSTLEIQRTEQGDSAMYLCASSPSNQGRIVGNTIYFGEGSWLTVV.

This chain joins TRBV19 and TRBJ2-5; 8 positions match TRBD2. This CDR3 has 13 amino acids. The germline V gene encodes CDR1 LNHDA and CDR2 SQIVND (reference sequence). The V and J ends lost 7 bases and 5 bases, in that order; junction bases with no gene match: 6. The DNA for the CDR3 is TGTGCCAGTACCCGGGGGGGCGGGGAGACCCAGTACTTC. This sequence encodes CASTRGGGETQYF.

This chain's CDR3 is CASSSQGQDGYTF. The DNA of the CDR3 is TGTGCCAGCAGCTCGCAGGGCCAAGATGGCTACACCTTC. The rearrangement links TRBV5-6 to TRBJ1-2; tentative D call: TRBD1 (5 bases). Germline assignment: CDR1 SGHDT and CDR2 YYEEEE. Between the trimmed V and J ends, which lost 3 bases and 6 bases, there was a span of 12 bases. This CDR3 has 13 residues.

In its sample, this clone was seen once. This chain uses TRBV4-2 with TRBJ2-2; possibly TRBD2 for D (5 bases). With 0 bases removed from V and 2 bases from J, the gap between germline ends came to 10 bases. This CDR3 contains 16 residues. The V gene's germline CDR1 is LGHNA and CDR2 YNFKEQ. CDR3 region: CASSQDLAENTGELFF. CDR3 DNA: TGTGCCAGCAGCCAAGATCTAGCAGAAAACACCGGGGAGCTGTTTTTT.

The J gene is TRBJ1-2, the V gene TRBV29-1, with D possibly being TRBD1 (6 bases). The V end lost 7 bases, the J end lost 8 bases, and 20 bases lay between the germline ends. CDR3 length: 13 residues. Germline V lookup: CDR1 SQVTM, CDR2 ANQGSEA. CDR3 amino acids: CSARTMSQGGYTF. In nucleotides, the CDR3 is TGCAGCGCGAGAACTATGAGCCAGGGGGGCTACACCTTC. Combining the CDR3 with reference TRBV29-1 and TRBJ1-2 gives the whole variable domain SAVISQKPSRDICQRGTSLTIQCQVDSQVTMMFWYRQQPGQSLTLIATANQGSEATYESGFVIDKFPISRPNLTFSTLTVSNMSPEDSSIYLCSARTMSQGGYTFGSGTRLTVV.